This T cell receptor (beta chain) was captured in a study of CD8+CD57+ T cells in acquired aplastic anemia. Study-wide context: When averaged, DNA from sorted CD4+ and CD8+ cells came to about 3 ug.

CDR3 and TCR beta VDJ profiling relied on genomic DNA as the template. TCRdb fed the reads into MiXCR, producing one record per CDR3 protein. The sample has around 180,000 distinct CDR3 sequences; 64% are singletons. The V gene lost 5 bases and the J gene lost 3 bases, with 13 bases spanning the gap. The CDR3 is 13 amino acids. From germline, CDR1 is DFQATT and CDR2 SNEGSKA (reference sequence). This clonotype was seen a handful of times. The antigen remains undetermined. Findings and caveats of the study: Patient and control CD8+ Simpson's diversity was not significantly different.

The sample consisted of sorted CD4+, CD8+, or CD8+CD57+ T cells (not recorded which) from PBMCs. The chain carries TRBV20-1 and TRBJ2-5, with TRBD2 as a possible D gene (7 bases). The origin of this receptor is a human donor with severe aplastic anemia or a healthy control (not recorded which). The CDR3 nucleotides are TGCAGTGCTCCCGGAGGGGGGGAAGAGACCCAGTACTTC. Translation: CSAPGGGEETQYF.